Listed below are T cell receptor beta chains from one sample, sequenced in a study of blood T cell repertoires in COVID-19. Using immunoSEQ multiplex PCR, the repertoire was profiled, and TCRdb retains in-frame clones only, with some absent. The sample carries some 150,000 clones, approximately 80% recorded once. The sample comprised peripheral blood. Receptor source: a man aged 55-75 years with active or convalescent COVID-19. Each CDR3 is given with its conserved first and last residue. Fields, in order: V gene, D gene, clone size, J gene, CDR3 protein, CDR3 DNA. A D gene is named only where the DNA matches it firmly. Clone size is given for some rows only: seen once, a few or many times, or a class if the clone is expanded.

TRBV18,NA,few,TRBJ1-1,CASSPDRKQEAFF,TGTGCCAGCTCACCAGACAGAAAACAGGAAGCTTTCTTT
TRBV4-3,TRBD1,few,TRBJ1-1,CASSQRGRVNTEAFF,TGCGCCAGCAGCCAGAGGGGGCGAGTGAACACTGAAGCTTTCTTT
TRBV29-1,TRBD1,NA,TRBJ2-2,CSGRGQGINTGELFF,TGCAGCGGCCGAGGACAGGGGATAAACACCGGGGAGCTGTTTTTT
TRBV23-1,NA,few,TRBJ1-1,CASSLIRDNKRNTEAFF,TGCGCCAGCAGTCTTATTCGGGACAACAAAAGGAACACTGAAGCTTTCTTT
TRBV11-3,TRBD2,NA,TRBJ2-3,CASSLGLAGWPDTQYF,TGTGCCAGCAGCTTGGGACTAGCGGGGTGGCCAGATACGCAGTATTTT
TRBV5-1,TRBD2,NA,TRBJ2-3,CASSLLAGGPSGTDTQYF,TGCGCCAGCAGCTTATTAGCGGGAGGGCCCTCGGGCACAGATACGCAGTATTTT
TRBV7-9,NA,NA,TRBJ2-2,CASSPGSANTGELFF,TGTGCCAGCAGCCCGGGTAGCGCGAACACCGGGGAGCTGTTTTTT
TRBV6-5,TRBD1,NA,TRBJ1-1,CASSYGRGYTEAFF,TGTGCCAGCAGTTACGGCAGGGGGTACACTGAAGCTTTCTTT
TRBV27,TRBD1,NA,TRBJ2-2,CASSLYRGAGELFF,TGTGCCAGCAGTTTATACAGGGGGGCCGGGGAGCTGTTTTTT
TRBV19,NA,NA,TRBJ2-3,CASNQGPDTQYF,TGTGCCAGTAATCAGGGCCCAGATACGCAGTATTTT
TRBV29-1,TRBD1,NA,TRBJ2-5,CSVEDRGRETQYF,TGCAGCGTTGAAGACAGGGGGCGGGAGACCCAGTACTTC
TRBV6-6,NA,NA,TRBJ1-4,CASSYLSGEKLFF,TGTGCCAGCAGTTACTTGAGTGGTGAAAAACTGTTTTTT
TRBV19,NA,NA,TRBJ1-1,CASSFRQGQSEAFF,TGTGCCAGTAGTTTCAGGCAGGGGCAGTCAGAAGCTTTCTTT
TRBV18,TRBD1,NA,TRBJ2-6,CASSPTGSSGANVLTF,TGTGCCAGCTCACCGACAGGGTCCTCTGGGGCCAACGTCCTGACTTTC
TRBV4-3,TRBD1,NA,TRBJ1-2,CASSQDPGQGYGYTF,TGCGCCAGCAGCCAAGATCCGGGACAGGGTTATGGCTACACCTTC
TRBV4-3,TRBD2,NA,TRBJ2-7,CASSQGLADYEQYF,TGCGCCAGCAGCCAGGGACTAGCGGATTACGAGCAGTACTTC
TRBV3-1/TRBV3-2,TRBD1,NA,TRBJ1-2,CASGGRDRDGYTF,TGTGCCAGCGGCGGCCGGGACAGAGATGGCTACACCTTC
TRBV9,NA,NA,TRBJ2-1,CASSVVGDYNEQFF,TGTGCCAGCAGCGTAGTAGGAGATTACAATGAGCAGTTCTTC
TRBV11-3,TRBD2,NA,TRBJ2-5,CASSLVAGVETQYF,TGTGCCAGCAGCTTAGTCGCGGGAGTAGAGACCCAGTACTTC
TRBV18,TRBD1,once,TRBJ1-3,CASSPSPPGTGGPRNTIYF,TGTGCCAGCTCACCGAGCCCCCCCGGGACAGGGGGCCCTCGTAACACCATATATTTT
TRBV29-1,TRBD2,NA,TRBJ2-2,CSVEGRSVGRAGGNTGELFF,TGCAGCGTTGAAGGTCGTTCTGTCGGTCGAGCGGGAGGGAACACCGGGGAGCTGTTTTTT
TRBV10-3,TRBD1,once,TRBJ1-1,CAISDHRGRVTEAFF,TGTGCCATCAGTGACCACAGGGGGCGGGTCACTGAAGCTTTCTTT